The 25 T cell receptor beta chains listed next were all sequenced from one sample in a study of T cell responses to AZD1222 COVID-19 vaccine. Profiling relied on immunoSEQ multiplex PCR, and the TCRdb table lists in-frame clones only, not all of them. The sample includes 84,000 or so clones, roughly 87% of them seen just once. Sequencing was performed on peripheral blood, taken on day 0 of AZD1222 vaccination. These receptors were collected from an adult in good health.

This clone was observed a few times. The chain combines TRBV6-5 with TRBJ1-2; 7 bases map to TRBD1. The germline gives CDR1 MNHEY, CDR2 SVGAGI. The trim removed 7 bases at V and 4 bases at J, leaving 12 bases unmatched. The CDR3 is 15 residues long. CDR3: CASTPGGRWSYGYTF. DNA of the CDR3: TGTGCCAGCACCCCAGGGGGACGGTGGAGCTATGGCTACACCTTC.

This chain's CDR3 is CASSLAGDIFSGNTIYF. The CDR3 coding sequence is TGTGCCAGCAGCTTAGCGGGGGACATCTTCTCTGGAAACACCATATATTTT. The chain carries TRBV7-9 and TRBJ1-3, with a weak D call TRBD1 (6 bases). This CDR3 has 17 residues. Germline-derived CDR1 and CDR2 are SEHNR and FQNEAQ (reference sequence). Trimming removed 0 bases at V and 0 bases at J, with 12 bases between. Filled out from reference TRBV7-9 and TRBJ1-3, the complete variable domain reads DTGVSQNPRHKITKRGQNVTFRCDPISEHNRLYWYRQTLGQGPEFLTYFQNEAQLEKSRLLSDRFSAERPKGSFSTLEIQRTEQGDSAMYLCASSLAGDIFSGNTIYFGEGSWLTVV.

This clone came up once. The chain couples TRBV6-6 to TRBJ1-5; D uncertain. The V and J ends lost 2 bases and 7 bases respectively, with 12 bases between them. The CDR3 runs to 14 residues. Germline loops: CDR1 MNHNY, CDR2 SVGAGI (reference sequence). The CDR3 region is CASSYGHPQQPQHF. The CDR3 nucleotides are TGTGCCAGCAGTTACGGGCACCCTCAACAGCCCCAGCATTTT.

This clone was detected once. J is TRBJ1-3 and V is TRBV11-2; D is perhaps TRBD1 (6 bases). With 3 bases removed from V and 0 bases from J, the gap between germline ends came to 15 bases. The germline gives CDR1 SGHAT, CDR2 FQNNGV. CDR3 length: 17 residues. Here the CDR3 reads CASSLGRQVLSGNTIYF. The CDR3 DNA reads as TGTGCCAGCAGCTTGGGGAGACAGGTTCTCTCTGGAAACACCATATATTTT.

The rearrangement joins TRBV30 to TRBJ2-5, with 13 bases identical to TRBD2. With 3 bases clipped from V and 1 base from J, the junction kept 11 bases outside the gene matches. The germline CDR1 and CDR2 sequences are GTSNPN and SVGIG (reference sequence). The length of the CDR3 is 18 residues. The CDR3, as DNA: TGTGCCTGGAGCCTCGGGACTAGCGGGAACACTTTCCAAGAGACCCAGTACTTC. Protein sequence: CAWSLGTSGNTFQETQYF.

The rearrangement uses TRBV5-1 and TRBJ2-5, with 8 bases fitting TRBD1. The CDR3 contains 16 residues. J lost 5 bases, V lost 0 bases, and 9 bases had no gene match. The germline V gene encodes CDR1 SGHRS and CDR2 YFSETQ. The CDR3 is CASSLVLDRGSETQYF. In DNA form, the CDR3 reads TGCGCCAGCAGCTTGGTCCTCGACAGGGGAAGTGAGACCCAGTACTTC.

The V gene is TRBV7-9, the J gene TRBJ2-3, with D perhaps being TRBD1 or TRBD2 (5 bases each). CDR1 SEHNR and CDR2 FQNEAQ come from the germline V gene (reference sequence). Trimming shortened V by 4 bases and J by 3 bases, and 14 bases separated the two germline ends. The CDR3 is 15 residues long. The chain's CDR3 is CASSSPGTATDTQYF. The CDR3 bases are TGTGCCAGCAGCTCCCCCGGGACCGCGACAGATACGCAGTATTTT.

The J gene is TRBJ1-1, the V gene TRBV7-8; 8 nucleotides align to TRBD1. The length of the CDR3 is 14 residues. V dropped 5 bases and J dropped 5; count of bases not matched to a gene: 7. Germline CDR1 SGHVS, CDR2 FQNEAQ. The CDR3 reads CASSPPRTGTEAFF. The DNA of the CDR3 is TGTGCCAGCAGCCCTCCCCGGACAGGGACTGAAGCTTTCTTT.

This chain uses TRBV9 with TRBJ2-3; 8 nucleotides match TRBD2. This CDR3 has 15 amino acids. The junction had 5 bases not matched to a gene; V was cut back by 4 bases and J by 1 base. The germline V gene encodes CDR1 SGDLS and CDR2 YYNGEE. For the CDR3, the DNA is TGTGCCAGCAGCACCGGGACTAGTGGCACAGATACGCAGTATTTT. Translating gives CASSTGTSGTDTQYF.

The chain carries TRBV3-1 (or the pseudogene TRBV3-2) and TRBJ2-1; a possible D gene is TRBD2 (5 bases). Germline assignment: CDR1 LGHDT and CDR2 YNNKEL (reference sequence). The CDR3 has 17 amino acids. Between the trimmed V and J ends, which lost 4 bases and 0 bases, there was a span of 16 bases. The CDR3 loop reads CASSPGHRGSSYNEQFF. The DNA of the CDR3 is TGTGCCAGCAGCCCCGGGCACCGGGGTAGCTCCTACAATGAGCAGTTCTTC.

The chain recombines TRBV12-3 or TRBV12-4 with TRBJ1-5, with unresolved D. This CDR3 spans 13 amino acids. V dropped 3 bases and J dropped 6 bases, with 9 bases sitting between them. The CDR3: CASSFRQPQPQHF. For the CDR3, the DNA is TGTGCCAGCAGTTTTAGGCAGCCTCAGCCCCAGCATTTT.

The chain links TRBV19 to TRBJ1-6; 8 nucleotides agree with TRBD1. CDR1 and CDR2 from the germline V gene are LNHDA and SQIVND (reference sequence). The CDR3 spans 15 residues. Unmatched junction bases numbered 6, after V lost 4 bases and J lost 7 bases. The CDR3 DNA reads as TGTGCCAGTAGTAGGGGACAGGCGTCCAATTCACCCCTCCACTTT. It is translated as CASSRGQASNSPLHF.

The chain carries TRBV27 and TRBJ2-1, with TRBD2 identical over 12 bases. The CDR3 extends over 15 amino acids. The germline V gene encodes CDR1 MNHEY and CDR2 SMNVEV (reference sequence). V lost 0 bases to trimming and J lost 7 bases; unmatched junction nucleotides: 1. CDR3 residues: CASSLSTSGSNEQFF. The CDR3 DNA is TGTGCCAGCAGTTTATCGACTAGCGGGAGTAATGAGCAGTTCTTC.

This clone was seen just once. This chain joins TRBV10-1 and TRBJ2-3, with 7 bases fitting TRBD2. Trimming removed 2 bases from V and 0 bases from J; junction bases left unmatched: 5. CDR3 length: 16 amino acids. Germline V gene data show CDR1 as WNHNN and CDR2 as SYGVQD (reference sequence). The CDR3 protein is CASSEAASGSTDTQYF. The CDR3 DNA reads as TGCGCCAGCAGTGAGGCCGCTAGCGGTAGCACAGATACGCAGTATTTT.

The CDR3 bases are TGTGCCAGCAGCGTAACCACGGGACACAATGAAAAACTGTTTTTT. Protein product: CASSVTTGHNEKLFF. V is TRBV9 and J is TRBJ1-4; possible D gene TRBD1, 6 bases. Germline CDR1 SGDLS, CDR2 YYNGEE. V lost 1 base and J 5 bases, leaving 12 bases between the germline ends. The CDR3 totals 15 residues. Full variable domain (outside the CDR3, taken from reference TRBV9 and TRBJ1-4): DSGVTQTPKHLITATGQRVTLRCSPRSGDLSVYWYQQSLDQGLQFLIQYYNGEERAKGNILERFSAQQFPDLHSELNLSSLELGDSALYFCASSVTTGHNEKLFFGSGTQLSVL.

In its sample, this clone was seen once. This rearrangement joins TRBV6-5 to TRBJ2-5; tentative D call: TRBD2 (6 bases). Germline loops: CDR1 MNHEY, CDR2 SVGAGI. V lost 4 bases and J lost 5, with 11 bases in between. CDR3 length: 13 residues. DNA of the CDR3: TGTGCCAGCAGTTTACAGGCGGGGGAGACCCAGTACTTC. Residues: CASSLQAGETQYF.

The CDR3 loop is CASSLGQGGYEQYF. CDR3 bases: TGTGCCAGCAGCTTGGGACAGGGGGGTTACGAGCAGTACTTC. This rearrangement joins TRBV5-5 to TRBJ2-7, with 9 bases matching TRBD1. V gave up 0 bases and J gave up 4 bases; unmatched junction bases: 2. The CDR3 extends over 14 amino acids. Germline CDR1 reads SGHKS; CDR2 reads YYEKEE (reference sequence).

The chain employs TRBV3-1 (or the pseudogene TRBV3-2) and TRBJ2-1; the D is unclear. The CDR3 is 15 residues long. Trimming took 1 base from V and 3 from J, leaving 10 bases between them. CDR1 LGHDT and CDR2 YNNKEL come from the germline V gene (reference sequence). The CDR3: CASSQAAGNYNEQFF. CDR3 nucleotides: TGTGCCAGCAGCCAAGCTGCAGGAAACTACAATGAGCAGTTCTTC.

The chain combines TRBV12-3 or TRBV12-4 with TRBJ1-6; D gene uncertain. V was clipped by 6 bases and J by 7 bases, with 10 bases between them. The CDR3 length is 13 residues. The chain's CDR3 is CASRVGQNSPLHF. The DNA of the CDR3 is TGTGCCAGCAGAGTGGGCCAAAATTCACCCCTCCACTTT.

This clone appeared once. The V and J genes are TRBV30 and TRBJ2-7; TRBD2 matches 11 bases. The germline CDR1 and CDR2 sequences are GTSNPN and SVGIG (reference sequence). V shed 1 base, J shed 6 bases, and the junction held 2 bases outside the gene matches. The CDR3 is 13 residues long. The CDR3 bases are TGTGCCTGGAGTGGACTAGCGGGACTCGAGCAGTACTTC. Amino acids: CAWSGLAGLEQYF.

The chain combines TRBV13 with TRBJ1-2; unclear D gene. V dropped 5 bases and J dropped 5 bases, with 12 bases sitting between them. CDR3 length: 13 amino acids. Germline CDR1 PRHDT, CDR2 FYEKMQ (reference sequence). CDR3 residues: CASSRDNIYGYTF. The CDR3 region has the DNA TGTGCCAGCAGCCGAGACAATATATATGGCTACACCTTC.

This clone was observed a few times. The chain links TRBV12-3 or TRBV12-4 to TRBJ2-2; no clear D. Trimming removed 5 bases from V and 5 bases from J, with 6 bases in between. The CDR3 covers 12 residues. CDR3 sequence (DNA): TGTGCCAGCAGTATGGGTACCGGGGAGCTGTTTTTT. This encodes CASSMGTGELFF.

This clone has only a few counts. The CDR3 nucleotides are TGTGCCAGCAGGGCAAATGGAAACACCATATATTTT. The encoded protein is CASRANGNTIYF. V gene TRBV7-2 combines with J gene TRBJ1-3; no firm D call. Germline V gives CDR1 SGHTA, CDR2 FQGNSA. The V end was cut by 6 bases, the J end by 3 bases, with 6 bases between. This CDR3 contains 12 residues.

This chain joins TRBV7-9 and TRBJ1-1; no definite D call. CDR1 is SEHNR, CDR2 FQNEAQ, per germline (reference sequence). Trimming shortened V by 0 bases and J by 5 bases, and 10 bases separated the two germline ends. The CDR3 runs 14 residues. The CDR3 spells CASSLAVAGTEAFF. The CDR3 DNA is TGTGCCAGCAGCTTAGCGGTGGCAGGTACTGAAGCTTTCTTT.

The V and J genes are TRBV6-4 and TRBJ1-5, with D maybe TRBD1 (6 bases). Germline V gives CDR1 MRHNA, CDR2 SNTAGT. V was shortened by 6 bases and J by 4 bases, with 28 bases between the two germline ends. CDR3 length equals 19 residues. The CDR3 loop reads CASRATGVGLRSVNQPQHF. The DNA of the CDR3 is TGTGCCAGCAGGGCGACAGGAGTCGGATTGAGATCGGTGAATCAGCCCCAGCATTTT.